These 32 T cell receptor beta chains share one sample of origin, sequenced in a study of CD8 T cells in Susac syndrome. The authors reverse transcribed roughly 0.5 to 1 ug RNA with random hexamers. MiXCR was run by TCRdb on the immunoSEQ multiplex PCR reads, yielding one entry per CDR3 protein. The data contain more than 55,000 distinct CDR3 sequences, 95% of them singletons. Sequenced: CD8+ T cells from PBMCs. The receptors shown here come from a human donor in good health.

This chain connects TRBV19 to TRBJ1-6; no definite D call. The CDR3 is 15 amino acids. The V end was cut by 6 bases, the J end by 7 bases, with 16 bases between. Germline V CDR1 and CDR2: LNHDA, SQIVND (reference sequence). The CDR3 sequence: CASRPAGVRNSPLHF. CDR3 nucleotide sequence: TGTGCCAGTAGGCCAGCCGGGGTGCGGAATTCACCCCTCCACTTT.

CDR3 coding DNA: TGTGCCAGCAGGATTATCCCGGGACAGGGGGCTTTGGGAGAGACCCAGTACTTC. It codes for CASRIIPGQGALGETQYF. V gene TRBV7-6 combines with J gene TRBJ2-5; 12 bases are a match to TRBD1. The V and J ends lost 6 bases and 4 bases, in that order; junction bases with no gene match: 15. CDR3 length: 18 residues. Germline V gene lookup returns CDR1 SGHVS and CDR2 FNYEAQ.

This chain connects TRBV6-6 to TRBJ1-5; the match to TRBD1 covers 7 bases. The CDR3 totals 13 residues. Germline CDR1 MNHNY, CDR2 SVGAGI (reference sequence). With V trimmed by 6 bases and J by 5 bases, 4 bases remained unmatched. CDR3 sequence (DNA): TGTGCCAGCAGCCAGGGGGTCTATCAGCCCCAGCATTTT. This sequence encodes CASSQGVYQPQHF.

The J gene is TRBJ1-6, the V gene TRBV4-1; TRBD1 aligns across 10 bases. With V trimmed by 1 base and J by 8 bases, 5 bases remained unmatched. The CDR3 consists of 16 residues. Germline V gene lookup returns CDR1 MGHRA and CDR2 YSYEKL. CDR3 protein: CASSQGTGGLDSPLHF. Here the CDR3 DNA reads TGCGCCAGCAGCCAAGGGACAGGGGGGCTGGATTCACCCCTCCACTTT.

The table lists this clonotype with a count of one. The CDR3 nucleotides are TGCGCCAGCAGCCATACGGCGCAGTACTACGAGCAGTACTTC. It translates to CASSHTAQYYEQYF. This chain links TRBV4-1 with TRBJ2-7; the D is unclear. The ends were cut back, 3 bases at V and 3 bases at J, with 12 bases in the middle. The CDR3 is 14 amino acids. The V gene's germline CDR1 is MGHRA and CDR2 YSYEKL.

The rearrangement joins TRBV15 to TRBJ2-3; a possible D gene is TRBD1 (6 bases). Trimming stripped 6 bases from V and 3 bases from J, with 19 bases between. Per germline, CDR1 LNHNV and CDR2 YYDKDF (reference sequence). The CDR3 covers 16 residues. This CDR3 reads CATRSPHRVGTDTQYF. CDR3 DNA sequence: TGTGCCACCAGATCACCCCACAGGGTAGGGACAGATACGCAGTATTTT.

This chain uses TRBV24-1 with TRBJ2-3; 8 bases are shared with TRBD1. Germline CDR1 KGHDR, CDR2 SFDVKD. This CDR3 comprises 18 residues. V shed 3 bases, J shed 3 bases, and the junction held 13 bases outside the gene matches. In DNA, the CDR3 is TGTGCCACCAGTGATCCGCACCACGGGACAGGAGAGACAGATACGCAGTATTTT. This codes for CATSDPHHGTGETDTQYF.

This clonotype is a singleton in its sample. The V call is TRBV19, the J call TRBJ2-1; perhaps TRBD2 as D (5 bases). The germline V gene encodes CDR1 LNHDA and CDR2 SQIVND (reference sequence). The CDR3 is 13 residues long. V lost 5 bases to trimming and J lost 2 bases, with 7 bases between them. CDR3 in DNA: TGTGCCAGTAGTCCCGGGGCCTACAATGAGCAGTTCTTC. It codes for CASSPGAYNEQFF.

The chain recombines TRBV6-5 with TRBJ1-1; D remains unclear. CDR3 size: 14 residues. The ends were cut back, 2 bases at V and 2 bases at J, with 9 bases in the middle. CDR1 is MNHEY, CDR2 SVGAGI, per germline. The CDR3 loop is CASSYIGVNTEAFF. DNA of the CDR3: TGTGCCAGCAGTTACATCGGCGTTAACACTGAAGCTTTCTTT.

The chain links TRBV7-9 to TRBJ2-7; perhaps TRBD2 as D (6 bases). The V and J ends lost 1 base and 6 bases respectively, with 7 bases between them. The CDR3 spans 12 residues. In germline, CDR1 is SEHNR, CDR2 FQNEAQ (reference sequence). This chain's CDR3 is CASSLGGVEQYV. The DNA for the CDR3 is TGTGCCAGCAGCTTAGGGGGGGTCGAGCAGTACGTC.

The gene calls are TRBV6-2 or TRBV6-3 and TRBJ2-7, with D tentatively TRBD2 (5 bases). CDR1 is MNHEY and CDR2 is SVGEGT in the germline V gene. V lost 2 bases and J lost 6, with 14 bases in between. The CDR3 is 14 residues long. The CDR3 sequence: CASSYRTGIGEQYV. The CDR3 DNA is TGTGCCAGCAGTTACCGGACTGGAATAGGCGAGCAGTACGTC.

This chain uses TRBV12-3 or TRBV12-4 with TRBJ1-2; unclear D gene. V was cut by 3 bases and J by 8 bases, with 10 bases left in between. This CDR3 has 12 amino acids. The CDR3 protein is CASSFSTGGYTF. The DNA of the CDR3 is TGTGCCAGCAGTTTTTCGACGGGAGGCTACACCTTC.

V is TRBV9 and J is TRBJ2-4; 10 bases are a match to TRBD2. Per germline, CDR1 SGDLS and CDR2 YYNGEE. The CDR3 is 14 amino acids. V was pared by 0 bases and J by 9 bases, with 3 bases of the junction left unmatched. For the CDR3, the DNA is TGTGCCAGCAGCGTAGGCAGCGGGGGGGTCATTCAGTACTTC. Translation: CASSVGSGGVIQYF.

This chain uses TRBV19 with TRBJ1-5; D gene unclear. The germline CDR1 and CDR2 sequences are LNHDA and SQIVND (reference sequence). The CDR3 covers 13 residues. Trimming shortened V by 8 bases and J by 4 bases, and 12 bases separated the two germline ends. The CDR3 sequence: CASSAIRNQPQHF. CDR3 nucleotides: TGTGCCAGTTCGGCTATAAGGAATCAGCCCCAGCATTTT. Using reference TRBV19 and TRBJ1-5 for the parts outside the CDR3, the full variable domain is DGGITQSPKYLFRKEGQNVTLSCEQNLNHDAMYWYRQDPGQGLRLIYYSQIVNDFQKGDIAEGYSVSREKKESFPLTVTSAQKNPTAFYLCASSAIRNQPQHFGDGTRLSIL.

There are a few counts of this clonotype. CDR3 sequence reads: CASSQERDGYTF. CDR3 in DNA: TGTGCCAGCAGCCAAGAGAGGGATGGCTACACCTTC. V and J are TRBV3-1 and TRBJ1-2, with no clear D. The V gene's germline CDR1 is LGHDT and CDR2 YNNKEL (reference sequence). Trimming pared 0 bases from V and 6 bases from J, leaving 5 bases between. CDR3 length equals 12 residues.

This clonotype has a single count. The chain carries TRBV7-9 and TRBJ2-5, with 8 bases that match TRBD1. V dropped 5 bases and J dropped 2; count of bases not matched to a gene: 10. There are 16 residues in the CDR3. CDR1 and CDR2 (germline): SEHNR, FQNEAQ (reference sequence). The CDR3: CASSATGVGAQETQYF. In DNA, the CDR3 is TGTGCCAGCAGCGCGACAGGGGTGGGAGCACAAGAGACCCAGTACTTC.

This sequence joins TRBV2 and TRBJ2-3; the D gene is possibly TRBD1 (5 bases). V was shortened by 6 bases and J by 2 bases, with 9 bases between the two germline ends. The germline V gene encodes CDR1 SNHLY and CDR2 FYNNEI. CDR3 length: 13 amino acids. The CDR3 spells CASSDSYTDTQYF. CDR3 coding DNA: TGTGCCAGCAGCGACAGCTACACAGATACGCAGTATTTT.

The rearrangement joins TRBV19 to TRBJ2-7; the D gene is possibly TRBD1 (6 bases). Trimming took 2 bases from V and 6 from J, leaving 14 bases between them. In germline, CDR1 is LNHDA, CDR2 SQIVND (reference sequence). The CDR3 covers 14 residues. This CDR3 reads CASSISAGAPEQYF. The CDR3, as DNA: TGTGCCAGTAGTATATCAGCAGGGGCGCCCGAGCAGTACTTC.

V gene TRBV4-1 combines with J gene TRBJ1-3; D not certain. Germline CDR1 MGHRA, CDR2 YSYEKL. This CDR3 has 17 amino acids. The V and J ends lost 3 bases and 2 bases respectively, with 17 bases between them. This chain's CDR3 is CASSHPGDSNTGNTIYF. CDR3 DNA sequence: TGCGCCAGCAGCCACCCCGGGGATTCGAACACTGGAAACACCATATATTTT.

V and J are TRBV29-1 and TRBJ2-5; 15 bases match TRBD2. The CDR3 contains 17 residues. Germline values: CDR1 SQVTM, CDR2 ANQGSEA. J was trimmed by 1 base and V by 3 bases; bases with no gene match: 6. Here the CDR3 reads CSVEWTSGGAIQETQYF. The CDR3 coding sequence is TGCAGCGTTGAGTGGACTAGCGGGGGGGCCATCCAAGAGACCCAGTACTTC.

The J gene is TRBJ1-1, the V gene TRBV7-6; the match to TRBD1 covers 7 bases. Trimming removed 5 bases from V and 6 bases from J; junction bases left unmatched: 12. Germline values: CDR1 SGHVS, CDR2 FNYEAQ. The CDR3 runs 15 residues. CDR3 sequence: CASSPTGNRGSEAFF. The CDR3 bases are TGTGCCAGCAGCCCCACGGGTAACAGGGGCTCTGAAGCTTTCTTT.

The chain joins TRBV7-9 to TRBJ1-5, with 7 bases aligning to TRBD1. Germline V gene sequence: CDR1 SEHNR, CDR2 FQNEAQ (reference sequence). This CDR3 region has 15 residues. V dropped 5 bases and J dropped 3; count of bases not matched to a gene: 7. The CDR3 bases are TGTGCCAGCAGCCAACCCGGGACAGACAATCAGCCCCAGCATTTT. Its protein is CASSQPGTDNQPQHF.

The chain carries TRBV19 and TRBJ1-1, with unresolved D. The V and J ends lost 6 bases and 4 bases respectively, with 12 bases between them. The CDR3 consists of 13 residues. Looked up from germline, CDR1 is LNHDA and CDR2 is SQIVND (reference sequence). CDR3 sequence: CASRAGLPTEAFF. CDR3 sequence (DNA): TGTGCCAGTAGAGCGGGCCTTCCCACTGAAGCTTTCTTT.

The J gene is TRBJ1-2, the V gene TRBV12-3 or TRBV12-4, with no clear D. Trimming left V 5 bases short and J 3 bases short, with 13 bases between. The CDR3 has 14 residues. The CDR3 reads CASSPIRPDYGYTF. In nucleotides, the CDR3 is TGTGCCAGCAGTCCTATCCGACCCGACTATGGCTACACCTTC.

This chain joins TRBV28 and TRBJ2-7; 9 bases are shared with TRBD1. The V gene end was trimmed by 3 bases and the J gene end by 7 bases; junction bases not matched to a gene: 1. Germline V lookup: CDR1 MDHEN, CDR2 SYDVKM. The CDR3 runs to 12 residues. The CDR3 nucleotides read TGTGCCAGCAGTTTTGACAGGGGGGAGCAGTACTTC. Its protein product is CASSFDRGEQYF.

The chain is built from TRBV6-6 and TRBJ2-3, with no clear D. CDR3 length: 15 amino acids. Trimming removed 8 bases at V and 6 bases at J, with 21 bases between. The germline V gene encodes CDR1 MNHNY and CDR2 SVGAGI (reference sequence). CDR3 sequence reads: CASGEGEGHPDTQYF. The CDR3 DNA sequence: TGTGCCAGCGGAGAAGGAGAAGGCCACCCCGATACGCAGTATTTT.

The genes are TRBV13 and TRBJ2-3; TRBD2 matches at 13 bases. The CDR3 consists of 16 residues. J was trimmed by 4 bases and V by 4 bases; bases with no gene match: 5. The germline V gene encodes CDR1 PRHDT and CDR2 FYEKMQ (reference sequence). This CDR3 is CASSSRTSGGADTQYF. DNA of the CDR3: TGTGCCAGCAGCTCCCGGACTAGCGGGGGAGCAGATACGCAGTATTTT.

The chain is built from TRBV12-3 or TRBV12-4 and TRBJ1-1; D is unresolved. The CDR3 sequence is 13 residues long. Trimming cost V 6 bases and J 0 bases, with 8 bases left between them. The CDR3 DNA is TGTGCCAGCAGCAGTAGCATGAACACTGAAGCTTTCTTT. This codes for CASSSSMNTEAFF.

CDR3 bases: TGTGCCAGCAGCCTCGACAGTAACGAGCAGTACTTC. Translating gives CASSLDSNEQYF. This chain connects TRBV7-9 to TRBJ2-7, with D tentatively TRBD1 (5 bases). Trimming shortened V by 5 bases and J by 5 bases, and 10 bases separated the two germline ends. The CDR3 consists of 12 residues. Germline loops: CDR1 SEHNR, CDR2 FQNEAQ (reference sequence).

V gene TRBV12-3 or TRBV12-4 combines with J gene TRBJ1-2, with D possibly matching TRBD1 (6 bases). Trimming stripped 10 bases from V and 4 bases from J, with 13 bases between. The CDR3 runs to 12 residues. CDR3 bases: TGTGCCACCAGGGGAGGGCCCTATGGCTACACCTTC. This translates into CATRGGPYGYTF.

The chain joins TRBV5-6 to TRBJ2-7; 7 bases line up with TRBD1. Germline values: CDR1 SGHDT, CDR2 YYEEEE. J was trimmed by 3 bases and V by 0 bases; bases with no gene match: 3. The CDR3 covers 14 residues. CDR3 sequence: CASSLGTGLYEQYF. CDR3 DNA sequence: TGTGCCAGCAGCTTGGGGACAGGACTCTACGAGCAGTACTTC.

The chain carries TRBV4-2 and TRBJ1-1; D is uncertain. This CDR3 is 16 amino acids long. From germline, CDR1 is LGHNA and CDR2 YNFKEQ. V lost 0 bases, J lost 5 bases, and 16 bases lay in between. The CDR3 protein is CASSQDLWGTGTEAFF. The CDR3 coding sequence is TGTGCCAGCAGCCAAGATCTGTGGGGTACCGGGACTGAAGCTTTCTTT.